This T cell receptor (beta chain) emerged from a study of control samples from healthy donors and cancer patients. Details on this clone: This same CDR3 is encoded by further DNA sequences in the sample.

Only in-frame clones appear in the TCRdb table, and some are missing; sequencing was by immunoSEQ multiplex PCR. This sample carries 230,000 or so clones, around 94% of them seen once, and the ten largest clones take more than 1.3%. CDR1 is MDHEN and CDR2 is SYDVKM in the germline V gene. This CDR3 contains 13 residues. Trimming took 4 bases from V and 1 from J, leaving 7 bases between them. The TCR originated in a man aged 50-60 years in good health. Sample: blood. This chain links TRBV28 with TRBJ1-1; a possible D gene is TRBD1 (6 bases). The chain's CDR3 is CASSWTENTEAFF. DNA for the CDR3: TGTGCCAGCAGTTGGACAGAGAACACTGAAGCTTTCTTT.